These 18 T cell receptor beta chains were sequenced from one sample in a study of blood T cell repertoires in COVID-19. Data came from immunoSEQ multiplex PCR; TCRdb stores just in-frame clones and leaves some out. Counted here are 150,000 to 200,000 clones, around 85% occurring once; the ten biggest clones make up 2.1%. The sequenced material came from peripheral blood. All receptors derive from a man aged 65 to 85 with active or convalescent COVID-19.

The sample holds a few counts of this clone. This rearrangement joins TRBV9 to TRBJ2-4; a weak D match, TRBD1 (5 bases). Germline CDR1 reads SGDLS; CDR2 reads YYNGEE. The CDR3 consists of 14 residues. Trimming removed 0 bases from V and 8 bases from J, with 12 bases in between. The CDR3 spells CASSVATQGDIQYF. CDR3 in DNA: TGTGCCAGCAGCGTAGCGACCCAAGGGGACATTCAGTACTTC.

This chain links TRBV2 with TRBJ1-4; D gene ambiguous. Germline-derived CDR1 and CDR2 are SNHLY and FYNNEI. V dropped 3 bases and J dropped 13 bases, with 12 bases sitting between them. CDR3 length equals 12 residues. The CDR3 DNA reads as TGTGCCAGCAGTGATCTGGCCAGAGGACTGTTTTTT. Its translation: CASSDLARGLFF.

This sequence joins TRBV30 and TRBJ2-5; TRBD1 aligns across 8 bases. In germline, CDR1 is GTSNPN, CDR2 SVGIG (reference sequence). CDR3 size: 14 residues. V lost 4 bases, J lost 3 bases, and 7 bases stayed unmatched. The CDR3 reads CAWNQDREEETQYF. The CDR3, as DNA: TGTGCCTGGAACCAGGACAGGGAAGAAGAGACCCAGTACTTC.

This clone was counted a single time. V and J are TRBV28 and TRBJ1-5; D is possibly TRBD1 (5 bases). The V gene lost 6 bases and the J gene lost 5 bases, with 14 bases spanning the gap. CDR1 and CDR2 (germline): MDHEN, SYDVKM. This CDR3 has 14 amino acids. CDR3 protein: CASRFGGLHQPQHF. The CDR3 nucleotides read TGTGCCAGCAGATTTGGGGGACTGCATCAGCCCCAGCATTTT.

The CDR3 nucleotides are TGTGCCAGCAGCTTAGATCCAGTCGGCACAGATACGCAGTATTTT. Amino acid sequence: CASSLDPVGTDTQYF. V usage is TRBV11-3 and J usage is TRBJ2-3; D remains ambiguous. This CDR3 contains 15 residues. The V gene lost 0 bases and the J gene lost 1 base, with 8 bases spanning the gap. Germline CDR1 reads SGHNT; CDR2 reads YENEEA.

This chain's CDR3 is CASSFSGRIRGNEQFF. The CDR3 coding sequence is TGTGCCAGCAGTTTCAGCGGGAGAATTCGGGGGAATGAGCAGTTCTTC. This chain connects TRBV27 to TRBJ2-1, with 8 bases identical to TRBD2. Trimming took 3 bases from V and 7 from J; bases not matched to a gene: 11. CDR3 length equals 16 residues. Germline V gene data show CDR1 as MNHEY and CDR2 as SMNVEV (reference sequence).

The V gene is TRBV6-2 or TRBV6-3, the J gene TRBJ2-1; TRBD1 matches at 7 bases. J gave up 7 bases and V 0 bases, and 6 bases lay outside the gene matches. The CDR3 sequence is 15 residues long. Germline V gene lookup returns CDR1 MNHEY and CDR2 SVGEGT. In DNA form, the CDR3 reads TGTGCCAGCAGTTACTCTAGCACCAGGGGGAATGAGCAGTTCTTC. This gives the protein CASSYSSTRGNEQFF.

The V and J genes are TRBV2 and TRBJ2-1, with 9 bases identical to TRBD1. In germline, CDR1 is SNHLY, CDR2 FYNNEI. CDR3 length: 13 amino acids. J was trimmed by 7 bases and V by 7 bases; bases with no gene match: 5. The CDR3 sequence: CASMGQGYNEQFF. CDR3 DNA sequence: TGTGCCAGCATGGGACAGGGTTATAATGAGCAGTTCTTC.

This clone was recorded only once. This CDR3 reads CASSLGIASYEQYF. The CDR3 nucleotides are TGTGCCAGCAGTTTAGGGATAGCGAGCTACGAGCAGTACTTC. The rearrangement joins TRBV27 to TRBJ2-7, with a possible D match to TRBD2 (5 bases). V lost 2 bases, J lost 3 bases, and 11 bases lay in between. Per the germline V gene, CDR1 is MNHEY and CDR2 is SMNVEV (reference sequence). The CDR3 length is 14 residues.

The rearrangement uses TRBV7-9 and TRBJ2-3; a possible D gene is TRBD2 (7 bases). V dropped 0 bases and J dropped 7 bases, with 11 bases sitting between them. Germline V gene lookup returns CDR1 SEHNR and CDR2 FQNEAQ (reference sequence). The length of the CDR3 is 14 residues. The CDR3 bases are TGTGCCAGCAGCTTAGCGGGGGGGCCATATACGCAGTATTTT. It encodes CASSLAGGPYTQYF.

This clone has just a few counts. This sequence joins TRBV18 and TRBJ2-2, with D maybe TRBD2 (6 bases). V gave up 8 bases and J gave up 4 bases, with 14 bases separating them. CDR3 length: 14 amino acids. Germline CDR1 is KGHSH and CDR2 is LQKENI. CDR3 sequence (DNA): TGTGCCAGCCGAGCCGGAGGGGTCACCGGGGAGCTGTTTTTT. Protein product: CASRAGGVTGELFF.

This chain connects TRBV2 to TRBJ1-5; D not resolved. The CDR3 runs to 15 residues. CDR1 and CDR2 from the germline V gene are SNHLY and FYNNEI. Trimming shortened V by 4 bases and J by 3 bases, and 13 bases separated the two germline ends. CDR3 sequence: CASSGGVSSNQPQHF. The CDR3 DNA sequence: TGTGCCAGCAGTGGCGGGGTATCTTCCAATCAGCCCCAGCATTTT.

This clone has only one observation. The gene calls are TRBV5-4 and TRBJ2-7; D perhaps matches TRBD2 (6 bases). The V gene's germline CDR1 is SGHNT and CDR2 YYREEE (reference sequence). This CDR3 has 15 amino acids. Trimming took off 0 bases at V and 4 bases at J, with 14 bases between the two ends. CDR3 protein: CASSLGRGGTYEQYF. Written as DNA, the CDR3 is TGTGCCAGCAGCTTGGGTCGTGGGGGGACGTACGAGCAGTACTTC.

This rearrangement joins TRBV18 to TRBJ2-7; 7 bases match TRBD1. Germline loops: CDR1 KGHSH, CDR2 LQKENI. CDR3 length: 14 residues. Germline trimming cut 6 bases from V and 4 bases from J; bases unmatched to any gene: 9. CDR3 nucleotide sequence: TGTGCCAGCTCCCCCGGGACAGCGCTTTACGAGCAGTACTTC. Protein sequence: CASSPGTALYEQYF. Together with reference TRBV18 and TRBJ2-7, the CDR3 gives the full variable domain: NAGVMQNPRHLVRRRGQEARLRCSPMKGHSHVYWYRQLPEEGLKFMVYLQKENIIDESGMPKERFSAEFPKEGPSILRIQQVVRGDSAAYFCASSPGTALYEQYFGPGTRLTVT.

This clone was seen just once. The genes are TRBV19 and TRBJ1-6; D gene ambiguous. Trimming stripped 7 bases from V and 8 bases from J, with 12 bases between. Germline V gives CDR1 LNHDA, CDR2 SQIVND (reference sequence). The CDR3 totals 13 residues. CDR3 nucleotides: TGTGCCAGTAACCGGGATACTGATTCACCCCTCCACTTT. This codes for CASNRDTDSPLHF.

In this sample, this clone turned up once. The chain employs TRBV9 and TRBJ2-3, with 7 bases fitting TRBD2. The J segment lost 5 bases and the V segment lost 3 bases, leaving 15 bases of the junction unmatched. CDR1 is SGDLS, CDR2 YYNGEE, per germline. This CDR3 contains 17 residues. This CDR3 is CASSALVLAEGKDTQYF. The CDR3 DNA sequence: TGTGCCAGCAGCGCTTTAGTGCTAGCGGAAGGAAAAGATACGCAGTATTTT.

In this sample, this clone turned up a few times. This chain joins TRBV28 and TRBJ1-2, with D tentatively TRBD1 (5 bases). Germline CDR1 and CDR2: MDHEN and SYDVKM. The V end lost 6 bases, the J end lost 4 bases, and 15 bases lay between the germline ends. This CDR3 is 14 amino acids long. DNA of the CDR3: TGTGCCAGCAGACAACAGAACGGGGGCTATGGCTACACCTTC. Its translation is CASRQQNGGYGYTF.

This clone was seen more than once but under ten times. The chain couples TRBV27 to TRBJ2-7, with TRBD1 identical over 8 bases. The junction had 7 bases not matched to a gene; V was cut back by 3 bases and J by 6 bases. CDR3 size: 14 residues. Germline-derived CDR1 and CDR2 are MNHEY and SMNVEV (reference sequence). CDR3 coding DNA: TGTGCCAGCAGTTTCGGACAGGGTGTGGTCGAGCAGTACTTC. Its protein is CASSFGQGVVEQYF.